Following are 16 T cell receptor beta chains from one sample sequenced in a study of cytomegalovirus exposure and HLA in healthy donors (dated by TCRdb to the late 2010s). The library was generated by the immunoSEQ multiplex PCR assay. For the multiplex PCR, a mixture combining 60 forward primers for TCR Vbeta segments and 13 reverse primers for TCR Jbeta segments was used. In its TCRdb copy, this immuneACCESS table keeps in-frame sequences only and misses some clones. Where compared with another copy, unresolved V genes explain less than half of these, and the others have no known cause. This sample holds around 94,000 clones; around 79% were observed only once. The top ten clonotypes cover 4.6% of the sample. Sequencing was carried out using PBMCs. Receptors originate from a woman in her forties in good health and CMV-seropositive.

The V and J genes are TRBV7-2 and TRBJ1-2; TRBD1 agrees at 7 bases. This CDR3 spans 16 amino acids. V dropped 0 bases and J dropped 2; count of bases not matched to a gene: 6. Germline CDR1 SGHTA, CDR2 FQGNSA. The CDR3 spells CASSLAARQGNYGYTF. CDR3 DNA sequence: TGTGCCAGCAGCTTAGCCGCCAGACAGGGAAACTATGGCTACACCTTC.

This chain uses TRBV29-1 with TRBJ1-3; D is unclear. The V end was cut by 5 bases, the J end by 2 bases, with 4 bases between. The V gene's germline CDR1 is SQVTM and CDR2 ANQGSEA. CDR3 length equals 11 residues. The CDR3 here is CSVPAGNTIYF. DNA for the CDR3: TGCAGCGTTCCTGCTGGAAACACCATATATTTT.

V usage is TRBV29-1 and J usage is TRBJ2-5; no firm D call. V lost 3 bases and J 5 bases, leaving 7 bases between the germline ends. Germline V gives CDR1 SQVTM, CDR2 ANQGSEA. The CDR3 spans 11 residues. In DNA, the CDR3 is TGCAGCGTTGAGAACATGGAGACCCAGTACTTC. Its translation: CSVENMETQYF.

At least ten counts were recorded for this clone. The chain joins TRBV14 to TRBJ2-7, with a possible D match to TRBD2 (5 bases). CDR1 SGHDN and CDR2 FVKESK come from the germline V gene. Trimming shortened V by 1 base and J by 5 bases, and 12 bases separated the two germline ends. CDR3 length equals 14 residues. The CDR3 region has the DNA TGTGCCAGCAGCCAAGTTTCAGGAGGCCACGAGCAGTACTTC. Translated, it gives CASSQVSGGHEQYF. The full variable domain, rest sourced from reference TRBV14 and TRBJ2-7, is EAGVTQFPSHSVIEKGQTVTLRCDPISGHDNLYWYRRVMGKEIKFLLHFVKESKQDESGMPNNRFLAERTGGTYSTLKVQPAELEDSGVYFCASSQVSGGHEQYFGPGTRLTVT.

The chain recombines TRBV7-8 with TRBJ1-4; TRBD1 is a possible D gene (5 bases). V was pared by 5 bases and J by 5 bases, with 12 bases between. CDR1 SGHVS and CDR2 FQNEAQ come from the germline V gene. The CDR3 loop spans 14 amino acids. The CDR3 reads CASSRGAPNEKLFF. Here the CDR3 DNA reads TGTGCCAGCAGCCGCGGGGCGCCAAATGAAAAACTGTTTTTT.

This clone was counted only a few times. This chain links TRBV5-1 with TRBJ2-1; perhaps TRBD2 as D (6 bases). This CDR3 is built from 13 residues. V was shortened by 4 bases and J by 5 bases, with 10 bases between the two germline ends. CDR1 is SGHRS and CDR2 is YFSETQ in the germline V gene. The CDR3 DNA sequence: TGCGCCAGCAGCGAAGCGGGTCACAATGAGCAGTTCTTC. This translates into CASSEAGHNEQFF.

V gene TRBV19 combines with J gene TRBJ2-2; D is possibly TRBD2 (5 bases). Germline V gene lookup returns CDR1 LNHDA and CDR2 SQIVND (reference sequence). With 3 bases removed from V and 5 bases from J, the gap between germline ends came to 13 bases. This CDR3 region has 15 residues. The CDR3 nucleotides read TGTGCCAGTAGTATTGGTGGGAGAAGTACCGGGGAGCTGTTTTTT. This encodes CASSIGGRSTGELFF. Full variable domain (outside the CDR3, taken from reference TRBV19 and TRBJ2-2): DGGITQSPKYLFRKEGQNVTLSCEQNLNHDAMYWYRQDPGQGLRLIYYSQIVNDFQKGDIAEGYSVSREKKESFPLTVTSAQKNPTAFYLCASSIGGRSTGELFFGEGSRLTVL.

The genes are TRBV14 and TRBJ2-3, with TRBD2 matching over 16 bases. Trimming removed 4 bases from V and 3 bases from J; junction bases left unmatched: 1. CDR1 SGHDN and CDR2 FVKESK come from the germline V gene. The CDR3 runs to 16 residues. The CDR3 protein is CASSLGLAGGTDTQYF. CDR3 nucleotide sequence: TGTGCCAGCAGCCTGGGACTAGCGGGAGGGACAGATACGCAGTATTTT.

This clone was counted only a few times. This rearrangement joins TRBV5-4 to TRBJ1-2; 8 positions agree with TRBD1. Looked up from germline, CDR1 is SGHNT and CDR2 is YYREEE (reference sequence). Trimming took 0 bases from V and 8 from J; bases not matched to a gene: 9. CDR3 length: 15 residues. The CDR3 DNA is TGTGCCAGCAGCTTGGAGGGTAGGACAGGGAGAGGCTACACCTTC. It specifies CASSLEGRTGRGYTF.

This clone was recorded a few times. This chain links TRBV11-2 with TRBJ2-7; a weak D match, TRBD2 (6 bases). Trimming left V 0 bases short and J 2 bases short, with 11 bases between. Germline assignment: CDR1 SGHAT and CDR2 FQNNGV. The CDR3 has 15 amino acids. The CDR3 region is CASSLDTSRTYEQYF. DNA of the CDR3: TGTGCCAGCAGCTTAGATACTAGCAGAACCTACGAGCAGTACTTC.

This clone was seen at least ten times. This chain joins TRBV19 and TRBJ2-7; D is ambiguous. V lost 1 base and J lost 5, with 12 bases in between. CDR1 and CDR2 (germline): LNHDA, SQIVND (reference sequence). CDR3 length equals 14 residues. The DNA of the CDR3 is TGTGCCAGTAGTATAGGCACTTTATTCAACGAGCAGTACTTC. Its translation: CASSIGTLFNEQYF.

V usage is TRBV9 and J usage is TRBJ2-5; 8 bases agree with TRBD2. Trimming removed 3 bases from V and 0 bases from J; junction bases left unmatched: 10. This CDR3 comprises 17 residues. Germline CDR1 reads SGDLS; CDR2 reads YYNGEE. CDR3 coding DNA: TGTGCCAGCAGCGCGGGGGGGGCTAGCGGAGACCAAGAGACCCAGTACTTC. It is translated as CASSAGGASGDQETQYF.

The V gene is TRBV29-1, the J gene TRBJ2-1; D is unresolved. From germline, CDR1 is SQVTM and CDR2 ANQGSEA. This CDR3 has 13 residues. V lost 4 bases and J 3 bases, leaving 10 bases between the germline ends. The CDR3 DNA follows: TGCAGCGTTGGGAGTGTCGACTACAATGAGCAGTTCTTC. It specifies CSVGSVDYNEQFF.

The V and J genes are TRBV6-1 and TRBJ2-7; 7 bases line up with TRBD1. V shed 5 bases and J 2 bases; nucleotides not matched to a gene: 3. This CDR3 is 13 amino acids long. Germline CDR1 and CDR2: MNHNS and SASEGT. The CDR3 is CASSLTGTYEQYF. CDR3 sequence (DNA): TGTGCCAGCAGTTTGACAGGGACCTACGAGCAGTACTTC.

This chain links TRBV28 with TRBJ2-3; 12 positions match TRBD2. The ends lost 6 bases at V and 5 bases at J; junction bases unmatched: 3. The length of the CDR3 is 14 residues. Germline lookup yields CDR1 MDHEN and CDR2 SYDVKM. CDR3 bases: TGTGCCAGCAGACCGGGACTAGCGGGAGATACGCAGTATTTT. Encoded protein: CASRPGLAGDTQYF.

The rearrangement uses TRBV19 and TRBJ1-3, with 7 positions matching TRBD1. Looked up from germline, CDR1 is LNHDA and CDR2 is SQIVND (reference sequence). This CDR3 comprises 18 residues. The junction had 9 bases not matched to a gene; V was cut back by 0 bases and J by 1 base. In DNA, the CDR3 is TGTGCCAGTAGTATAGACGGCGGGACAGCCATTTCTGGAAACACCATATATTTT. Its protein product is CASSIDGGTAISGNTIYF.